What follows are 27 T cell receptor beta chains derived from one specimen sequenced in a study of blood T cell repertoires in COVID-19. TCRdb keeps only in-frame clones here, not all; method: immunoSEQ multiplex PCR. This table has 100,000 to 150,000 clones, 85% to 90% appearing once. Material: peripheral blood. These receptors originate from an elderly man with active or convalescent COVID-19.

CDR3 DNA sequence: TGTGCCAGCTCACCGCTTCAGAACTCCTACGAGCAGTACTTC. Residues: CASSPLQNSYEQYF. The chain recombines TRBV18 with TRBJ2-7; D is unresolved. The length of the CDR3 is 14 residues. From germline, CDR1 is KGHSH and CDR2 LQKENI. Trimming took off 3 bases at V and 0 bases at J, with 9 bases between the two ends.

The chain is built from TRBV23-1 and TRBJ2-5; TRBD2 might be the D (6 bases). TRBV23-1 is marked as an open reading frame, function uncertain. The V gene lost 4 bases and the J gene lost 0 bases, with 18 bases spanning the gap. The length of the CDR3 is 17 residues. CDR3 sequence reads: CASSPHGGKEYQETQYF. CDR3 bases: TGCGCCAGCAGTCCCCATGGGGGGAAAGAGTACCAAGAGACCCAGTACTTC.

The chain's CDR3 is CASSLGTYGYTF. The CDR3 bases are TGTGCCAGCAGTTTGGGCACCTATGGCTACACCTTC. The gene calls are TRBV12-3 or TRBV12-4 and TRBJ1-2; D is uncertain. This CDR3 spans 12 amino acids. Between the trimmed V and J ends, which lost 3 bases and 4 bases, there was a span of 6 bases.

This sequence joins TRBV27 and TRBJ2-4, with 7 positions matching TRBD1. The J segment lost 5 bases and the V segment lost 6 bases, leaving 10 bases of the junction unmatched. CDR3 length equals 15 residues. Germline V CDR1 and CDR2: MNHEY, SMNVEV (reference sequence). The CDR3: CASRRAGTAQNIQYF. The CDR3 DNA is TGTGCCAGCAGGCGCGCCGGGACAGCGCAAAACATTCAGTACTTC.

This clone was counted many times. The V gene is TRBV7-3, the J gene TRBJ1-1, with D unresolved. CDR1 is SGHTA, CDR2 FQGTGA, per germline. This CDR3 is built from 14 residues. V lost 2 bases and J 5 bases, leaving 12 bases between the germline ends. CDR3 DNA sequence: TGTGCCAGCAGCTTACGGGGAGGCACGACTGAAGCTTTCTTT. Protein product: CASSLRGGTTEAFF.

The rearrangement joins TRBV30 to TRBJ2-6; 7 bases match TRBD1. V shed 5 bases, J shed 2 bases, and the junction held 6 bases outside the gene matches. Germline loops: CDR1 GTSNPN, CDR2 SVGIG (reference sequence). This CDR3 region has 15 residues. CDR3 region: CAWAKDRTGANVLTF. DNA for the CDR3: TGTGCCTGGGCCAAGGACAGGACTGGGGCCAACGTCCTGACTTTC.

V usage is TRBV2 and J usage is TRBJ2-3, with TRBD2 as a possible D gene (6 bases). Germline V gene sequence: CDR1 SNHLY, CDR2 FYNNEI. Between the trimmed V and J ends, which lost 7 bases and 6 bases, there was a span of 23 bases. This CDR3 has 16 residues. The CDR3 protein is CASNERGLRGMDTQYF. The CDR3 DNA follows: TGTGCCAGCAACGAACGGGGTCTCCGGGGGATGGATACGCAGTATTTT.

The CDR3 sequence: CASSLDSWHPQYF. CDR3 in DNA: TGTGCCAGCAGCTTAGATTCCTGGCACCCGCAGTATTTT. This rearrangement joins TRBV7-9 to TRBJ2-3; D gene uncertain. Trimming took 1 base from V and 10 from J, leaving 12 bases between them. This CDR3 has 13 amino acids. Germline CDR1 is SEHNR and CDR2 is FQNEAQ (reference sequence).

Concerning this clone: One end of the junction is discordant with germline, which a read error may explain. The J gene is TRBJ2-7, the V gene TRBV29-1; 11 bases are shared with TRBD1. The germline V gene has CDR1 SQVTM and CDR2 ANQGSEA. The CDR3 runs 13 residues. The CDR3, as DNA: TGCAGCGTTGGGACAGGGGGCTCCGACGAGCAGTACTTC. Protein sequence: CSVGTGGSDEQYF.

DNA of the CDR3: TGTGCCAGCAGCCAAAGGGACAGGTTCTCTGGAAACACCATATATTTT. It specifies CASSQRDRFSGNTIYF. V gene TRBV3-1 (or the pseudogene TRBV3-2) combines with J gene TRBJ1-3; the match to TRBD1 covers 8 bases. The trim removed 2 bases at V and 0 bases at J, leaving 3 bases unmatched. From germline, CDR1 is LGHDT and CDR2 YNNKEL (reference sequence). The CDR3 is 16 amino acids.

The DNA for the CDR3 is TGTGCCAGCTCACCACCAGAAGGGGCAACTGGTGGCTACACCTTC. As protein: CASSPPEGATGGYTF. This chain connects TRBV18 to TRBJ1-2; D might be TRBD1 (5 bases). CDR3 length: 15 residues. Trimming took 0 bases from V and 7 from J, leaving 15 bases between them. From germline, CDR1 is KGHSH and CDR2 LQKENI.

The chain links TRBV7-9 to TRBJ2-2; 11 bases map to TRBD2. J gave up 6 bases and V 5 bases, and 5 bases lay outside the gene matches. CDR3 size: 15 residues. In germline, CDR1 is SEHNR, CDR2 FQNEAQ (reference sequence). This CDR3 reads CASSHTSGSPGELFF. The CDR3 DNA follows: TGTGCCAGCAGCCATACTAGCGGGAGTCCCGGGGAGCTGTTTTTT.

The chain links TRBV3-1 (or the pseudogene TRBV3-2) to TRBJ2-3, with 7 positions matching TRBD2. The CDR3 runs to 15 residues. V shed 0 bases and J 4 bases; nucleotides not matched to a gene: 4. CDR1 LGHDT and CDR2 YNNKEL come from the germline V gene (reference sequence). The CDR3 here is CASSQDRGSADTQYF. The DNA for the CDR3 is TGTGCCAGCAGCCAAGATCGCGGGAGCGCAGATACGCAGTATTTT.

This sequence joins TRBV6-5 and TRBJ1-2; 8 bases line up with TRBD1. Unmatched junction bases numbered 6, after V lost 10 bases and J lost 2 bases. Germline V gene sequence: CDR1 MNHEY, CDR2 SVGAGI. This CDR3 has 13 residues. The CDR3 region is CATSTGANYGYTF. CDR3 sequence (DNA): TGTGCCACCTCGACAGGGGCGAACTATGGCTACACCTTC.

This clone has just one count. The V call is TRBV4-1, the J call TRBJ2-3; D ambiguous. Trimming left V 0 bases short and J 2 bases short, with 15 bases between. This CDR3 spans 17 amino acids. Germline values: CDR1 MGHRA, CDR2 YSYEKL. Here the CDR3 reads CASSQEETGAPTDTQYF. CDR3 DNA: TGCGCCAGCAGCCAAGAGGAAACGGGTGCACCCACAGATACGCAGTATTTT.

This clone is deemed medium-sized. The chain links TRBV5-1 to TRBJ2-7; 10 bases are a match to TRBD2. CDR3 length equals 15 residues. The V segment lost 0 bases and the J segment 3 bases; nucleotides outside the gene matches: 3. CDR1 is SGHRS, CDR2 YFSETQ, per germline. The CDR3 loop is CASSLAGTSDYEQYF. CDR3 coding DNA: TGCGCCAGCAGCTTGGCCGGGACTAGCGACTACGAGCAGTACTTC. Using reference TRBV5-1 and TRBJ2-7 for the parts outside the CDR3, the full variable domain is KAGVTQTPRYLIKTRGQQVTLSCSPISGHRSVSWYQQTPGQGLQFLFEYFSETQRNKGNFPGRFSGRQFSNSRSEMNVSTLELGDSALYLCASSLAGTSDYEQYFGPGTRLTVT.

This clone has more than one count but fewer than ten. Other DNA sequences in the sample encode the same CDR3. The chain couples TRBV5-1 to TRBJ2-7; 12 nucleotides match TRBD2. The CDR3 consists of 14 residues. Trimming cost V 4 bases and J 3 bases; bases outside gene matches: 2. Germline V lookup: CDR1 SGHRS, CDR2 YFSETQ. The CDR3 spells CASSEGLAGYEQYF. The DNA for the CDR3 is TGCGCCAGCAGCGAGGGACTAGCGGGCTACGAGCAGTACTTC.

The rearrangement uses TRBV4-1 and TRBJ2-3, with D possibly TRBD2 on 6 matching bases. CDR1 is MGHRA, CDR2 YSYEKL, per germline. The length of the CDR3 is 13 residues. Deletions cut 4 bases from V and 6 bases from J, with 11 bases between. CDR3 protein: CASSPGLPDTQYF. CDR3 nucleotide sequence: TGCGCCAGCAGCCCGGGACTTCCGGATACGCAGTATTTT.

V is TRBV29-1 and J is TRBJ2-7; TRBD1 matches 7 bases. Germline trimming cut 4 bases from V and 1 base from J; bases unmatched to any gene: 7. In germline, CDR1 is SQVTM, CDR2 ANQGSEA. This CDR3 contains 14 residues. CDR3 coding DNA: TGCAGCGTTGGGTCAGGGGGACGTTCCTACGAGCAGTACTTC. As protein: CSVGSGGRSYEQYF.

The rearrangement joins TRBV7-3 to TRBJ2-1, with 7 bases matching TRBD1. Trimming took 5 bases from V and 4 from J; bases not matched to a gene: 5. The CDR3 totals 14 residues. Per germline, CDR1 SGHTA and CDR2 FQGTGA. This chain's CDR3 is CASSPRDRYNEQFF. CDR3 in DNA: TGTGCCAGCAGCCCTCGGGACAGATACAATGAGCAGTTCTTC.

V is TRBV5-1 and J is TRBJ2-7; 7 bases agree with TRBD1. CDR3 length equals 14 residues. Per germline, CDR1 SGHRS and CDR2 YFSETQ. The J segment lost 4 bases and the V segment lost 0 bases, leaving 4 bases of the junction unmatched. CDR3: CASSLGQGYYEQYF. CDR3 nucleotides: TGCGCCAGCAGCTTGGGACAGGGTTATTACGAGCAGTACTTC.

The rearrangement uses TRBV27 and TRBJ2-3; the match to TRBD1 covers 11 bases. Unmatched junction bases numbered 8, after V lost 5 bases and J lost 4 bases. This CDR3 contains 16 residues. The V gene's germline CDR1 is MNHEY and CDR2 SMNVEV (reference sequence). The CDR3 region has the DNA TGTGCCAGCAGTCGCCGGACAGGGGGCTGGGCAGATACGCAGTATTTT. Translated, it gives CASSRRTGGWADTQYF.

This sequence joins TRBV2 and TRBJ2-5, with 9 bases aligning to TRBD1. The CDR3 length is 15 residues. Germline CDR1 is SNHLY and CDR2 is FYNNEI. V shed 6 bases and J 2 bases; nucleotides not matched to a gene: 7. CDR3 amino acids: CASRGDRALQETQYF. CDR3 nucleotides: TGTGCCAGCAGGGGGGACAGGGCCCTTCAAGAGACCCAGTACTTC.

The chain joins TRBV20-1 to TRBJ2-3, with 8 nucleotides matching TRBD2. J gave up 5 bases and V 3 bases, and 4 bases lay outside the gene matches. The CDR3 runs 13 residues. Germline loops: CDR1 DFQATT, CDR2 SNEGSKA (reference sequence). Here the CDR3 reads CSASFGGGDTQYF. CDR3 sequence (DNA): TGCAGTGCTAGTTTCGGGGGGGGAGATACGCAGTATTTT.

V and J are TRBV4-2 and TRBJ1-2; perhaps TRBD1 as D (5 bases). CDR3 length: 14 amino acids. V was pared by 0 bases and J by 3 bases, with 8 bases between. Germline values: CDR1 LGHNA, CDR2 YNFKEQ. CDR3 in amino acids: CASSQDFRDYGYTF. DNA for the CDR3: TGTGCCAGCAGCCAAGATTTCAGGGACTATGGCTACACCTTC.

This sequence joins TRBV5-1 and TRBJ2-7, with 9 bases identical to TRBD2. From germline, CDR1 is SGHRS and CDR2 YFSETQ. The CDR3 is 19 amino acids. J gave up 4 bases and V 0 bases, and 17 bases lay outside the gene matches. This chain's CDR3 is CASSLGLLGGRAQTYEQYF. The CDR3 region has the DNA TGCGCCAGCAGCTTGGGCCTTTTGGGCGGGAGGGCGCAGACTTACGAGCAGTACTTC.

The rearrangement uses TRBV18 and TRBJ2-7; 8 bases are a match to TRBD2. CDR1 is KGHSH and CDR2 is LQKENI in the germline V gene. J was trimmed by 2 bases and V by 2 bases; bases with no gene match: 5. The CDR3 is made up of 15 amino acids. CDR3 DNA sequence: TGTGCCAGCTCACCAACGACGGGAGGGCCCTACGAGCAGTACTTC. The encoded protein is CASSPTTGGPYEQYF.